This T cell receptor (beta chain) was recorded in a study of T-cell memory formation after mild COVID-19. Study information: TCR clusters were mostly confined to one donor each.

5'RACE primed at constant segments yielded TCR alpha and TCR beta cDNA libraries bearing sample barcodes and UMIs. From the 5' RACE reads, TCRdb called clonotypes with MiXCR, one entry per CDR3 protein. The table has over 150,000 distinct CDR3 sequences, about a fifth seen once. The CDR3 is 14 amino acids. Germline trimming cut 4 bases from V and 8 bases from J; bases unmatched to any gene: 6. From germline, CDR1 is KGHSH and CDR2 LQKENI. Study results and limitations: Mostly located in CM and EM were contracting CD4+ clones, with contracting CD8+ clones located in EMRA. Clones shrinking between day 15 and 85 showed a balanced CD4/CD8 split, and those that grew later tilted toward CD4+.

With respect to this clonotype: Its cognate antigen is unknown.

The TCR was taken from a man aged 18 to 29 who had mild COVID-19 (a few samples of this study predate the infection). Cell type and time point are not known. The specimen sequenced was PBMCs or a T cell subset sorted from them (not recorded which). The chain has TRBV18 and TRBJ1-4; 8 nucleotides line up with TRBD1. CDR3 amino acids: CASSRTGLNEKLFF. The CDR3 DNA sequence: TGTGCCAGCTCACGGACAGGGCTAAACGAAAAACTGTTTTTT. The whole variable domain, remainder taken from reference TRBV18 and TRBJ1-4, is NAGVMQNPRHLVRRRGQEARLRCSPMKGHSHVYWYRQLPEEGLKFMVYLQKENIIDESGMPKERFSAEFPKEGPSILRIQQVVRGDSAAYFCASSRTGLNEKLFFGSGTQLSVL.